This is a list of T cell receptor beta chains from one sample in a study of blood T cell repertoires in COVID-19. Libraries were prepared by immunoSEQ multiplex PCR; TCRdb keeps only in-frame clonotypes and omits some of them. The sample includes 140,000 to 150,000 clones, 88% seen only once; the top ten take 1.5% to 2%. The sequencing input was peripheral blood. The receptor source for this set is a woman aged 45-65 years with acute or convalescent COVID-19. Both conserved end residues are trimmed from each CDR3.

j_call v_call cdr3_aa
TRBJ2-3 TRBV19 ASVSGRADTQY
TRBJ1-6 TRBV10-3 AISERTGDDSPLH
TRBJ2-5 TRBV19 ASSLEYTKTQY
TRBJ2-7 TRBV9 ASSVLTGDEQY
TRBJ2-7 TRBV4-1 ASQESRVLNTPEAYEQY
TRBJ1-5 TRBV7-2 ASSFGIAQPQH
TRBJ2-1 TRBV3-1/TRBV3-2 ASSQGLGLYNEQF
TRBJ2-3 TRBV5-1 ASSLLRLAGGTDTQY
TRBJ1-2 TRBV7-9 ASSVTNYGYT
TRBJ1-1 TRBV24-1 ATSEGGTEAF
TRBJ2-7 TRBV25-1 ASSEPGTASYEQY
TRBJ1-5 TRBV19 ASSPGQGNQPQH
TRBJ2-7 TRBV19 ASSGPTVYEQY
TRBJ1-6 TRBV5-1 ASSRQGDQSPLH
TRBJ2-1 TRBV13 ASSLGGRGNNEQF
TRBJ2-7 TRBV7-2 ASSKDRSSYEQY
TRBJ1-4 TRBV19 ASSNEGGLNEKLF
TRBJ1-2 TRBV5-1 ASSLAQGRANNYGYT
TRBJ1-1 TRBV11-3 ASSLSGQNTEAF
TRBJ1-2 TRBV12-5 ASGRWTGGRSGYT
TRBJ1-5 TRBV12-3/TRBV12-4 ASSFVESQPQH
TRBJ2-7 TRBV28 ASSLAGTSSYEQY
TRBJ1-4 TRBV20-1 SASLPDSNEKLF
TRBJ1-6 TRBV5-1 ASSLGILLPGQGLISYNSPLH
TRBJ1-3 TRBV5-8 ASSWEGSGNTIY
TRBJ1-2 TRBV2 ASSFGENYGYT
TRBJ1-5 TRBV5-6 ASSLNRRENQPQH
TRBJ2-2 TRBV4-1 ASSQVPGLRRTGELF
TRBJ1-6 TRBV7-2 ASSLRRSSYNSPLH
TRBJ1-1 TRBV7-2 ASSFTRGWGTEAF
TRBJ2-5 TRBV3-1/TRBV3-2 ASSQDHTSGGAGETQY
TRBJ2-6 TRBV21-1 ASSMQGTSSGANVLT
TRBJ2-1 TRBV6-5 ASITGTSGNNEQF
TRBJ1-2 TRBV10-3 AISELEGGYT
TRBJ2-3 TRBV4-2 ASSPLTAGATDTQY
TRBJ1-1 TRBV5-1 ASSLDRGGATEAF
TRBJ1-6 TRBV6-6 ASSRGNRVGNSPLH
TRBJ1-5 TRBV24-1 ATSDSTGVRAQH
TRBJ2-2 TRBV27 ASSLVQGGPGTGELF
TRBJ1-5 TRBV15 ATSRELSNQPQH
TRBJ2-7 TRBV3-1/TRBV3-2 ASSRPDRAYEQY
TRBJ2-1 TRBV3-1/TRBV3-2 ASSPGGHNEQF
TRBJ1-1 TRBV4-1 ASSLHSVGPPQGEAF
TRBJ1-1 TRBV9 ASSVASGGVMGTEAF
TRBJ1-6 TRBV7-9 ASSLVDSPLH